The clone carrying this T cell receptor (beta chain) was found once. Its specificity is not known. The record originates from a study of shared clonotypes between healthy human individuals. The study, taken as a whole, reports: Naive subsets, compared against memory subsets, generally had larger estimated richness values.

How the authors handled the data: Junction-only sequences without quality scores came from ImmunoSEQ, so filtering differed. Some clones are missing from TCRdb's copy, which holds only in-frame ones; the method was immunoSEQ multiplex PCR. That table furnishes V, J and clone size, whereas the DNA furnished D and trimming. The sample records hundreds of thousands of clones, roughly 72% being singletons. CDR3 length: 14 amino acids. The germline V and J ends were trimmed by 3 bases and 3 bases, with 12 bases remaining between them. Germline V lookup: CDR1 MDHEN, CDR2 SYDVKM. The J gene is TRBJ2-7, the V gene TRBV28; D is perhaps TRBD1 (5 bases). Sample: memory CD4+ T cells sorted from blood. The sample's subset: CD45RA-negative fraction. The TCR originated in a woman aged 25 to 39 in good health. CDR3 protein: CASSFADRLYEQYF. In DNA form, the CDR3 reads TGTGCCAGCAGTTTTGCCGACAGACTCTACGAGCAGTACTTC.